These 25 T cell receptor beta chains came from one sample sequenced in a study of blood T cell repertoires in COVID-19. Only in-frame clones appear in the TCRdb table, and some are missing; sequencing was by immunoSEQ multiplex PCR. The table records around 250,000 clones, about 90% of them present only once. What was sequenced was PBMCs or T cells enriched from blood (not recorded which). The receptors shown here come from a woman aged 40 to 49 who had been exposed to COVID-19.

The V gene is TRBV2, the J gene TRBJ1-5; D call uncertain. CDR3 length: 12 amino acids. Per germline, CDR1 SNHLY and CDR2 FYNNEI. V was clipped by 7 bases and J by 4 bases, with 8 bases between them. CDR3 in amino acids: CASTYQNQPQHF. The CDR3 DNA sequence: TGTGCCAGCACCTACCAAAATCAGCCCCAGCATTTT.

The chain is built from TRBV5-6 and TRBJ1-2; possible D gene TRBD1, 5 bases. From germline, CDR1 is SGHDT and CDR2 YYEEEE. V gave up 3 bases and J gave up 4 bases, with 13 bases separating them. The CDR3 loop spans 14 amino acids. CDR3 in amino acids: CASSWGDHLYGYTF. CDR3 DNA sequence: TGTGCCAGCAGCTGGGGGGACCACCTCTATGGCTACACCTTC.

The V call is TRBV27, the J call TRBJ2-1, with TRBD2 identical over 10 bases. This CDR3 is 15 amino acids long. CDR1 is MNHEY, CDR2 SMNVEV, per germline (reference sequence). V was pared by 4 bases and J by 5 bases, with 5 bases of the junction left unmatched. The DNA for the CDR3 is TGTGCCAGCAGTTGGACTAGCGGATCCCACAATGAGCAGTTCTTC. This encodes CASSWTSGSHNEQFF.

The chain recombines TRBV2 with TRBJ2-1; D unclear. The germline V gene has CDR1 SNHLY and CDR2 FYNNEI. V was cut by 5 bases and J by 15 bases, with 20 bases left in between. This CDR3 is built from 13 residues. The CDR3 here is CASSPLTVVSSFF. The CDR3 coding sequence is TGTGCCAGCAGTCCCCTCACGGTAGTATCTTCGTTCTTC. Supplemented by reference TRBV2 and TRBJ2-1, the full variable domain reads EPEVTQTPSHQVTQMGQEVILRCVPISNHLYFYWYRQILGQKVEFLVSFYNNEISEKSEIFDDQFSVERPDGSNFTLKIRSTKLEDSAMYFCASSPLTVVSSFFGPGTRLTVL.

The V gene is TRBV2, the J gene TRBJ2-5; possibly TRBD2 for D (5 bases). The CDR3 contains 12 residues. Germline CDR1 reads SNHLY; CDR2 reads FYNNEI. Trimming removed 1 base at V and 9 bases at J, with 9 bases between. The CDR3 DNA sequence: TGTGCCAGCAGTGAAGACGAGAGGGCCCAGTACTTC. Protein: CASSEDERAQYF.

V gene TRBV19 combines with J gene TRBJ1-3; 7 bases are a match to TRBD1. The CDR3 covers 14 residues. Germline V CDR1 and CDR2: LNHDA, SQIVND (reference sequence). The trim removed 4 bases at V and 2 bases at J, leaving 2 bases unmatched. The CDR3 bases are TGTGCCAGTAGTACCGGGACAGCTGGAAACACCATATATTTT. As protein: CASSTGTAGNTIYF.

This clone was detected a few times. The CDR3 region is CAISEGTGMGVRQYV. For the CDR3, the DNA is TGTGCCATCAGTGAAGGGACAGGGATGGGTGTACGGCAGTACGTC. J is TRBJ2-7 and V is TRBV10-3, with 9 nucleotides matching TRBD1. V dropped 3 bases and J dropped 9; count of bases not matched to a gene: 12. This CDR3 region has 15 residues. CDR1 ENHRY and CDR2 SYGVKD come from the germline V gene.

The genes are TRBV24-1 and TRBJ2-7, with D perhaps TRBD1 (5 bases). Germline CDR1 KGHDR, CDR2 SFDVKD. The CDR3 extends over 12 amino acids. Deletions cut 12 bases from V and 2 bases from J, with 13 bases between. CDR3 in DNA: TGTGCCGGCTACCGACAGACCTACGAGCAGTACTTC. Translated, it gives CAGYRQTYEQYF.

J is TRBJ1-2 and V is TRBV7-8, with TRBD1 identical over 7 bases. The germline V gene encodes CDR1 SGHVS and CDR2 FQNEAQ. The CDR3 runs 13 residues. After removal of 4 bases from V and 3 bases from J, the junction contained 2 bases not matched to a gene. The CDR3 DNA reads TGTGCCAGCAGCTCCGGACAGGACTATGGCTACACCTTC. It specifies CASSSGQDYGYTF.

V usage is TRBV7-6 and J usage is TRBJ1-4; D might be TRBD1 (6 bases). CDR1 SGHVS and CDR2 FNYEAQ come from the germline V gene. The V gene lost 1 base and the J gene lost 10 bases, with 31 bases spanning the gap. There are 20 residues in the CDR3. The CDR3 DNA sequence: TGTGCCAGCAGCTTAGTTTATAGGAACAGGGAAGGCTTGGGGATTGGAAAACTGTTTTTT. This gives the protein CASSLVYRNREGLGIGKLFF.

V and J are TRBV19 and TRBJ1-1; no reliable D call. The V gene's germline CDR1 is LNHDA and CDR2 SQIVND (reference sequence). V was pared by 0 bases and J by 3 bases, with 11 bases between. CDR3 length: 15 amino acids. For the CDR3, the DNA is TGTGCCAGTAGTATAGATGGGAGCTCCTACACTGAAGCTTTCTTT. It yields the protein CASSIDGSSYTEAFF.

This clone showed up just once. The rearrangement uses TRBV7-2 and TRBJ1-1; D might be TRBD1 (5 bases). The V and J ends lost 5 bases and 1 base respectively, with 8 bases between them. The CDR3 contains 13 residues. The germline gives CDR1 SGHTA, CDR2 FQGNSA. The CDR3 loop is CASSRGGNTEAFF. DNA for the CDR3: TGTGCCAGCAGCCGCGGGGGGAACACTGAAGCTTTCTTT.

V and J are TRBV18 and TRBJ1-2; D might be TRBD1 (5 bases). CDR3 size: 14 residues. Germline-derived CDR1 and CDR2 are KGHSH and LQKENI. Trimming shortened V by 0 bases and J by 7 bases, and 12 bases separated the two germline ends. CDR3 protein: CASSPPGIDSGYTF. The DNA for the CDR3 is TGTGCCAGCTCACCACCAGGGATAGACAGTGGCTACACCTTC.

The J gene is TRBJ2-2, the V gene TRBV5-4; 8 bases are a match to TRBD1. The CDR3 sequence is 15 residues long. Germline V CDR1 and CDR2: SGHNT, YYREEE (reference sequence). J lost 2 bases, V lost 4 bases, and 4 bases had no gene match. The CDR3 reads CASSRDRKNTGELFF. CDR3 DNA sequence: TGTGCCAGCAGCCGGGACAGGAAAAACACCGGGGAGCTGTTTTTT.

The table lists this clone with a count of one. This chain connects TRBV7-3 to TRBJ1-2; D gene unclear. Germline assignment: CDR1 SGHTA and CDR2 FQGTGA. The CDR3 consists of 14 residues. The V and J ends lost 3 bases and 6 bases respectively, with 14 bases between them. DNA for the CDR3: TGTGCCAGCAGCTTGACACGGGCGGAGGATGGCTACACCTTC. This gives the protein CASSLTRAEDGYTF.

The chain employs TRBV4-1 and TRBJ2-1; a possible D gene is TRBD2 (5 bases). This CDR3 is built from 11 residues. Germline-derived CDR1 and CDR2 are MGHRA and YSYEKL. V was cut by 8 bases and J by 7 bases, with 9 bases left in between. This CDR3 reads CASSWRNEQFF. The CDR3 DNA sequence: TGCGCCAGCTCTTGGAGGAATGAGCAGTTCTTC.

This chain connects TRBV3-1 (or the pseudogene TRBV3-2) to TRBJ2-7; 8 bases are a match to TRBD2. CDR1 and CDR2 from the germline V gene are LGHDT and YNNKEL (reference sequence). CDR3 size: 16 residues. V lost 3 bases, J lost 2 bases, and 9 bases stayed unmatched. The CDR3 reads CASSHPLAGETYEQYV. In DNA, the CDR3 is TGTGCCAGCAGCCACCCCCTAGCGGGTGAAACCTACGAGCAGTACGTC.

V is TRBV7-9 and J is TRBJ1-2; maybe TRBD1 (6 bases). Trimming cost V 5 bases and J 7 bases, with 14 bases left between them. This CDR3 has 13 amino acids. Germline V gives CDR1 SEHNR, CDR2 FQNEAQ (reference sequence). The CDR3 protein is CASSPGQRRGYTF. CDR3 sequence (DNA): TGTGCCAGCAGCCCGGGACAAAGGCGTGGCTACACCTTC.

V gene TRBV27 combines with J gene TRBJ1-1; possible D gene TRBD1, 5 bases. The CDR3 consists of 14 residues. Per germline, CDR1 MNHEY and CDR2 SMNVEV (reference sequence). The germline V and J ends were trimmed by 5 bases and 3 bases, with 13 bases remaining between them. CDR3 residues: CASSGGYWDTEAFF. CDR3 bases: TGTGCCAGCAGTGGGGGGTATTGGGACACTGAAGCTTTCTTT.

This clone has a single count. The V and J genes are TRBV30 and TRBJ1-2, with TRBD1 matching over 8 bases. V lost 5 bases, J lost 2 bases, and 7 bases stayed unmatched. The CDR3 has 14 residues. Germline values: CDR1 GTSNPN, CDR2 SVGIG (reference sequence). As DNA, the CDR3 is TGTGCCTGGGGTAATCAGGGGGCCAACTATGGCTACACCTTC. This translates into CAWGNQGANYGYTF.

In the case of this clone: At one of its ends the junction is not consistent with the germline gene, which may arise from a read error. The chain combines TRBV5-1 with TRBJ2-1; TRBD1 agrees at 10 bases. The CDR3 runs to 15 residues. The germline V gene encodes CDR1 SGHRS and CDR2 YFSETQ. CDR3 residues: CASSPGTGEVTEQFF. The CDR3 DNA follows: TGTGCCAGCAGCCCCGGGACAGGGGAGGTCACTGAGCAGTTCTTC.

V usage is TRBV7-6 and J usage is TRBJ2-3, with D possibly matching TRBD2 (7 bases). This CDR3 has 17 residues. Trimming pared 3 bases from V and 4 bases from J, leaving 20 bases between. Germline values: CDR1 SGHVS, CDR2 FNYEAQ. CDR3 DNA sequence: TGTGCCAGCAGCTTCCGGGAACTAGGGGGAGGGCCAGATACGCAGTATTTT. Amino acid sequence: CASSFRELGGGPDTQYF.

The chain couples TRBV24-1 to TRBJ2-7; D gene uncertain. This CDR3 region has 18 residues. Germline V lookup: CDR1 KGHDR, CDR2 SFDVKD. Between the trimmed V and J ends, which lost 1 base and 5 bases, there was a span of 23 bases. CDR3 DNA: TGTGCCACCAGTGATTTTCGGTGTAGAGAGGTTCGATACCACGAGCAGTACGTC. Protein product: CATSDFRCREVRYHEQYV.

V is TRBV6-5 and J is TRBJ2-3; D is perhaps TRBD2 (6 bases). V was clipped by 6 bases and J by 8 bases, with 21 bases between them. The CDR3 sequence is 15 residues long. From germline, CDR1 is MNHEY and CDR2 SVGAGI. The CDR3 region is CASRGGTSLMGTQYF. The CDR3 DNA reads TGTGCCAGCAGAGGCGGGACTTCCCTTATGGGTACGCAGTATTTT.

This clone has a single count. This chain joins TRBV30 and TRBJ1-2; 11 bases map to TRBD1. There are 16 residues in the CDR3. After removal of 2 bases from V and 4 bases from J, the junction contained 9 bases not matched to a gene. CDR1 is GTSNPN and CDR2 is SVGIG in the germline V gene (reference sequence). The CDR3 DNA reads as TGTGCCTGGAGTTATACCGGGACAGGGGGACCCTATGGCTACACCTTC. Its protein is CAWSYTGTGGPYGYTF. Full variable domain (remainder filled in from reference TRBV30 and TRBJ1-2): SQTIHQWPATLVQPVGSPLSLECTVEGTSNPNLYWYRQAAGRGLQLLFYSVGIGQISSEVPQNLSASRPQDRQFILSSKKLLLSDSGFYLCAWSYTGTGGPYGYTFGSGTRLTVV.